A single sample gave rise to the 32 T cell receptor beta chains below, sequenced in a study of early T cells in non-severe SARS-CoV-2 infection. TCRdb used MiXCR to reprocess the 5' RACE reads, holding one entry per CDR3 protein. The repertoire holds around 67,000 distinct CDR3 sequences, with 11% as singletons. The sample comprised whole blood. The receptors come from an adult who was a healthcare worker with PCR-confirmed SARS-CoV-2 infection or an uninfected control (not recorded which).

This clonotype was observed a handful of times. The CDR3 DNA reads as TGCAGCGTTGAGCACACTCAAGAGACCCAGTACTTC. Residues: CSVEHTQETQYF. The rearrangement uses TRBV29-1 and TRBJ2-5; D uncertain. V dropped 3 bases and J dropped 2 bases, with 7 bases sitting between them. From germline, CDR1 is SQVTM and CDR2 ANQGSEA. This CDR3 region has 12 residues.

This chain connects TRBV21-1 to TRBJ2-7; the listed D gene, TRBD2, was not tested against the DNA. TRBV21-1 is a recognized pseudogene. CDR3 length: 14 amino acids. CDR3 DNA: TGTGCCAGCAGCACTAGCGGGACCTCCTACGAGCAGTACTTC. It yields the protein CASSTSGTSYEQYF.

The chain carries TRBV29-1 and TRBJ1-1; perhaps TRBD1 as D (6 bases). The CDR3 extends over 14 amino acids. Germline-derived CDR1 and CDR2 are SQVTM and ANQGSEA. CDR3 amino acids: CTPGVGGGLTEAFF. For the CDR3, the DNA is TGCACCCCTGGCGTGGGGGGCGGGTTAACTGAAGCTTTCTTT.

This clonotype was counted ten times or more. This chain joins TRBV12-3 or TRBV12-4 and TRBJ1-4, with a weak D call TRBD1 (6 bases). Deletions cut 5 bases from V and 7 bases from J, with 14 bases between. This CDR3 spans 14 amino acids. CDR3 bases: TGTGCCAGCAGTCGGGACATCAGGGGTGAAAAACTGTTTTTT. Translated: CASSRDIRGEKLFF.

This clonotype was found many times. The V call is TRBV3-1, the J call TRBJ2-5, with TRBD2 matching 8 bases. Germline lookup yields CDR1 LGHDT and CDR2 YNNKEL (reference sequence). This CDR3 contains 15 residues. The V and J ends lost 5 bases and 3 bases, in that order; junction bases with no gene match: 8. The CDR3 loop is CASSFTTSGKETQYF. The CDR3 DNA sequence: TGTGCCAGCAGCTTTACTACTAGCGGCAAAGAGACCCAGTACTTC.

The CDR3 nucleotides are TGTGCCACCAGTGACCATCCTAGCAGGGGGGCTAATGAGCAGTTCTTC. This encodes CATSDHPSRGANEQFF. The chain links TRBV24-1 to TRBJ2-1, with a tentative D call TRBD1 (7 bases). The length of the CDR3 is 16 residues. CDR1 is KGHDR, CDR2 SFDVKD, per germline. The V end was cut by 4 bases, the J end by 7 bases, with 19 bases between.

This clonotype was picked up many times. V is TRBV6-5 and J is TRBJ1-1; maybe TRBD1 (6 bases). Looked up from germline, CDR1 is MNHEY and CDR2 is SVGAGI. The CDR3 has 13 amino acids. V gave up 6 bases and J gave up 0 bases, with 8 bases separating them. The CDR3 reads CASSRGVNTEAFF. The DNA for the CDR3 is TGTGCCAGCAGCAGGGGAGTGAACACTGAAGCTTTCTTT.

A few counts support this clonotype. The genes are TRBV29-1 and TRBJ2-7; 8 bases are shared with TRBD1. The germline V gene has CDR1 SQVTM and CDR2 ANQGSEA. V shed 5 bases and J 3 bases; nucleotides not matched to a gene: 3. CDR3 length: 12 residues. CDR3 in amino acids: CSVYDRGYEQYF. The DNA of the CDR3 is TGCAGCGTTTACGACAGGGGCTACGAGCAGTACTTC.

This rearrangement joins TRBV4-1 to TRBJ2-7; TRBD1 matches 10 bases. The J segment lost 5 bases and the V segment lost 5 bases, leaving 12 bases of the junction unmatched. CDR1 and CDR2 (germline): MGHRA, YSYEKL. The CDR3 runs 16 residues. The CDR3 here is CASSYIAGTGVHEQYF. CDR3 DNA sequence: TGCGCCAGCAGCTATATCGCCGGGACAGGGGTCCACGAGCAGTACTTC.

This clonotype was counted only a few times. This chain connects TRBV12-3 or TRBV12-4 to TRBJ1-2; TRBD1 matches at 7 bases. Trimming at V came to 6 bases and at J to 3 bases, leaving 4 bases not matched to a gene. The CDR3 covers 13 residues. In nucleotides, the CDR3 is TGTGCCAGCAGACCGGGACAGTACTATGGCTACACCTTC. It codes for CASRPGQYYGYTF.

In this sample, this clonotype turned up many times. The chain is built from TRBV28 and TRBJ2-1; TRBD2 matches at 11 bases. V lost 6 bases, J lost 10 bases, and 8 bases stayed unmatched. The CDR3 contains 14 residues. The germline V gene has CDR1 MDHEN and CDR2 SYDVKM. CDR3 sequence reads: CASSTSGRGREQFF. The CDR3 coding sequence is TGTGCCAGCAGCACTAGCGGGAGAGGCCGAGAGCAGTTCTTC.

The sample holds many counts of this clonotype. The chain links TRBV12-3 or TRBV12-4 to TRBJ1-3; D remains ambiguous. The CDR3 has 14 residues. The V and J ends lost 5 bases and 7 bases respectively, with 15 bases between them. This CDR3 reads CASSGTSPRNTIYF. In nucleotides, the CDR3 is TGTGCCAGCAGTGGAACGAGCCCTCGGAACACCATATATTTT.

The sample holds many counts of this clonotype. The junction differs from germline at one of its ends, possibly a read error. This CDR3 is CSAGDVRDRADIQYF. DNA of the CDR3: TGCAGTGCTGGAGATGTCCGGGACAGGGCCGACATTCAGTACTTC. V and J are TRBV20-1 and TRBJ2-4, with 9 nucleotides matching TRBD1. The CDR3 loop spans 15 amino acids. Germline CDR1 reads DFQATT; CDR2 reads SNEGSKA (reference sequence).

This clonotype was seen at least ten times. The V call is TRBV29-1, the J call TRBJ1-2, with TRBD1 matching 10 bases. Germline lookup yields CDR1 SQVTM and CDR2 ANQGSEA. This CDR3 region has 13 residues. J gave up 8 bases and V 1 base, and 4 bases lay outside the gene matches. CDR3 coding DNA: TGCAGCGTTGAAGTGGGACAGGGGCGAGGCTACACCTTC. It encodes CSVEVGQGRGYTF.

A word on this clonotype: Relative to the germline gene, one junction end is altered; a read error may explain this. V usage is TRBV12-3 or TRBV12-4 and J usage is TRBJ1-2, with D maybe TRBD1 (6 bases). This CDR3 is 12 amino acids long. Here the CDR3 DNA reads TGTGCCAGCAGTTCTGGGACAAGGACCACTCACTTC. This codes for CASSSGTRTTHF.

This clonotype was observed at least ten times. The chain links TRBV6-5 to TRBJ2-1; D gene uncertain. Deletions cut 4 bases from V and 8 bases from J, with 12 bases between. Germline V gene sequence: CDR1 MNHEY, CDR2 SVGAGI. This CDR3 comprises 13 residues. The CDR3 protein is CASSFWGSHEQFF. CDR3 nucleotides: TGTGCCAGCAGTTTCTGGGGAAGCCATGAGCAGTTCTTC.

This clonotype appeared many times. The chain combines TRBV6-4 with TRBJ2-3, with D possibly being TRBD1 (5 bases). Trimming cost V 9 bases and J 0 bases, with 10 bases left between them. The CDR3 is 13 amino acids. Germline assignment: CDR1 MRHNA and CDR2 SNTAGT. The CDR3 sequence: CASRQSSTDTQYF. The CDR3 coding sequence is TGTGCCAGTCGACAGAGTAGCACAGATACGCAGTATTTT.

This clonotype was seen many times. The rearrangement joins TRBV12-3 or TRBV12-4 to TRBJ1-5; D perhaps matches TRBD1 (6 bases). Trimming pared 5 bases from V and 4 bases from J, leaving 15 bases between. This CDR3 contains 15 residues. CDR3 amino acids: CASSQGMLRNQPQHF. The CDR3 coding sequence is TGTGCCAGCAGTCAGGGGATGTTAAGGAATCAGCCCCAGCATTTT.

J is TRBJ2-3 and V is TRBV7-3; 7 bases are shared with TRBD1. The length of the CDR3 is 14 residues. The V segment lost 1 base and the J segment 3 bases; nucleotides outside the gene matches: 1. CDR1 and CDR2 (germline): SGHTA, FQGTGA. CDR3 nucleotides: TGTGCCAGCAGCTTAATGGGACAGACAGATACGCAGTATTTT. It specifies CASSLMGQTDTQYF.

This clonotype was counted at least ten times. The chain has TRBV12-5 and TRBJ1-1, with D possibly TRBD1 on 5 matching bases. CDR3 length equals 13 residues. The V end was cut by 7 bases, the J end by 4 bases, with 13 bases between. Germline V CDR1 and CDR2: LGHNT, FRNRAP. CDR3 in amino acids: CASAGVGGTEAFF. DNA for the CDR3: TGTGCTAGTGCCGGGGTTGGGGGCACTGAAGCTTTCTTT.

This clonotype was picked up many times. The V call is TRBV5-4, the J call TRBJ2-7; 7 nucleotides agree with TRBD2. The CDR3 is made up of 15 amino acids. V shed 4 bases and J 3 bases; nucleotides not matched to a gene: 10. CDR1 is SGHNT and CDR2 is YYREEE in the germline V gene (reference sequence). CDR3 sequence (DNA): TGTGCCAGCAGCCTCCATTCCGGGACTAACTACGAGCAGTACTTC. Amino acid sequence: CASSLHSGTNYEQYF.

There are a few counts of this clonotype. The junction and the germline gene differ at one end; a read error may be behind it. The rearrangement uses TRBV24-1 and TRBJ2-7; possible D gene TRBD1, 5 bases. The CDR3 spans 9 residues. Germline V gives CDR1 KGHDR, CDR2 SFDVKD. CDR3 nucleotides: TGTGCCCACCACCCAGGGCTGGTCTTC. Protein product: CAHHPGLVF.

At least ten counts were recorded for this clonotype. The CDR3 reads CASSVVAGTAEAFF. The DNA for the CDR3 is TGTGCCAGCAGCGTAGTTGCAGGCACGGCTGAAGCTTTCTTT. The gene calls are TRBV9 and TRBJ1-1; D unresolved. The CDR3 runs 14 residues. V was trimmed by 0 bases and J by 6 bases, leaving 12 bases between them. Germline V CDR1 and CDR2: SGDLS, YYNGEE.

This clonotype was seen more than once but under ten times. Written as DNA, the CDR3 is TGTGCCAGCAGCCAAGATCTGGGCAGGGGCATCTTCTTC. This sequence encodes CASSQDLGRGIFF. The chain carries TRBV14 and TRBJ2-1; D perhaps matches TRBD1 (6 bases). The CDR3 consists of 13 residues. The germline CDR1 and CDR2 sequences are SGHDN and FVKESK. V lost 0 bases to trimming and J lost 16 bases, with 16 bases between them.

This clonotype was recorded at least ten times. This sequence joins TRBV5-1 and TRBJ1-5; TRBD1 matches 11 bases. Germline loops: CDR1 SGHRS, CDR2 YFSETQ. Trimming removed 3 bases from V and 4 bases from J; junction bases left unmatched: 3. There are 15 residues in the CDR3. The DNA for the CDR3 is TGCGCCAGCAGCTCCGGGACAGGGGGAAATCAGCCCCAGCATTTT. Translated: CASSSGTGGNQPQHF.

This clonotype showed up many times. V and J are TRBV30 and TRBJ2-3; D is undetermined. V was shortened by 2 bases and J by 6 bases, with 12 bases between the two germline ends. Germline assignment: CDR1 GTSNPN and CDR2 SVGIG (reference sequence). The CDR3 totals 13 residues. This CDR3 reads CAWSSVLGDTQYF. For the CDR3, the DNA is TGTGCCTGGAGTTCCGTGTTGGGGGATACGCAGTATTTT.

This clonotype occurred many times. The chain couples TRBV11-2 to TRBJ2-7; D call uncertain. The CDR3 has 12 amino acids. Trimming shortened V by 0 bases and J by 3 bases, and 3 bases separated the two germline ends. Looked up from germline, CDR1 is SGHAT and CDR2 is FQNNGV. The CDR3 nucleotides read TGTGCCAGCAGCTTAGATTTCTACGAGCAGTACTTC. Its protein is CASSLDFYEQYF.

In its sample, this clonotype was seen many times. CDR3 in DNA: TGCAGCGTTGGGTCATTGGGTTCCTACAATGAGCAGTTCTTC. This gives the protein CSVGSLGSYNEQFF. The chain couples TRBV29-1 to TRBJ2-1; D gene ambiguous. The CDR3 spans 14 residues. CDR1 and CDR2 from the germline V gene are SQVTM and ANQGSEA. V dropped 4 bases and J dropped 1 base, with 11 bases sitting between them.

In this sample, this clonotype turned up a few times. This chain connects TRBV20-1 to TRBJ2-3; D is undetermined. From germline, CDR1 is DFQATT and CDR2 SNEGSKA (reference sequence). V was cut by 0 bases and J by 0 bases, with 10 bases left in between. This CDR3 has 15 residues. CDR3 nucleotides: TGCAGTGCTAGAGATGTGGCGACAAGCACAGATACGCAGTATTTT. Amino acids: CSARDVATSTDTQYF.

The chain is built from TRBV7-2 and TRBJ1-6, with D maybe TRBD1 (5 bases). The CDR3 runs to 15 residues. Germline loops: CDR1 SGHTA, CDR2 FQGNSA. The V gene lost 4 bases and the J gene lost 9 bases, with 16 bases spanning the gap. DNA for the CDR3: TGTGCCAGCAGCTCCCTCCCAGGGCAGGGTTCACCCCTCCACTTT. It encodes CASSSLPGQGSPLHF. Filled out from reference TRBV7-2 and TRBJ1-6, the complete variable domain reads GAGVSQSPSNKVTEKGKDVELRCDPISGHTALYWYRQSLGQGLEFLIYFQGNSAPDKSGLPSDRFSAERTGGSVSTLTIQRTQQEDSAVYLCASSSLPGQGSPLHFGNGTRLTVT.

The chain links TRBV11-2 to TRBJ1-1; TRBD1 aligns across 7 bases. The germline gives CDR1 SGHAT, CDR2 FQNNGV. Trimming cost V 4 bases and J 6 bases; bases outside gene matches: 8. The CDR3 runs to 14 residues. The CDR3 reads CASSWKIGTAEAFF. The CDR3 DNA sequence: TGTGCCAGCAGCTGGAAAATAGGGACAGCTGAAGCTTTCTTT.

This clonotype was counted at least ten times. The chain joins TRBV6-1 to TRBJ2-2, with D unresolved. The CDR3 extends over 14 amino acids. Germline V lookup: CDR1 MNHNS, CDR2 SASEGT. V dropped 1 base and J dropped 4 bases, with 7 bases sitting between them. CDR3 in amino acids: CASSEEGSTGELFF. CDR3 DNA: TGTGCCAGCAGTGAAGAGGGAAGCACCGGGGAGCTGTTTTTT.